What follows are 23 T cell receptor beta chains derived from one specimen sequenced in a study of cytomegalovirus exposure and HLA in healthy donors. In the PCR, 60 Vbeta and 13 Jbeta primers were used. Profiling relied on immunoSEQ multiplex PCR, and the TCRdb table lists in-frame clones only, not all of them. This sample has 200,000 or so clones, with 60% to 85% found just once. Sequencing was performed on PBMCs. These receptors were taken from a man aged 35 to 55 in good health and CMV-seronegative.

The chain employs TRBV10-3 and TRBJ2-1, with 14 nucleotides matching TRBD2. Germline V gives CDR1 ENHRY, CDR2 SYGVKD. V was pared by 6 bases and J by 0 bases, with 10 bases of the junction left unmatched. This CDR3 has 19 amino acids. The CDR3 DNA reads TGTGCCATCAGGGACCGACTAGCGGGAGGGCCGAGCTCCTACAATGAGCAGTTCTTC. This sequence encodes CAIRDRLAGGPSSYNEQFF.

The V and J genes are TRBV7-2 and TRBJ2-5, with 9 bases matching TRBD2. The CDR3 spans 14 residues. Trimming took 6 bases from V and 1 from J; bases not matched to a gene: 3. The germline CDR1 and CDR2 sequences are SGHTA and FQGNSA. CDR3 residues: CASSSSGIQETQYF. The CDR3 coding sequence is TGTGCCAGCAGTTCTAGCGGGATCCAAGAGACCCAGTACTTC.

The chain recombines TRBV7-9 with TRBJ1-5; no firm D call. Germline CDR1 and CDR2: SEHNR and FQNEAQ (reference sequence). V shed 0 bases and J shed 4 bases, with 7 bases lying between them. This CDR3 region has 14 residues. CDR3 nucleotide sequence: TGTGCCAGCAGCTTAGCAACGGTTAATCAGCCCCAGCATTTT. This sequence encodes CASSLATVNQPQHF.

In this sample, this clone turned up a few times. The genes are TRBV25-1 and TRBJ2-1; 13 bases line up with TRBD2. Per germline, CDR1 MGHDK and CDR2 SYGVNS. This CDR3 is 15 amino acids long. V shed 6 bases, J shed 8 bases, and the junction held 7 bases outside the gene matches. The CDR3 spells CASRDTSGRVDEQFF. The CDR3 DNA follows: TGTGCCAGCAGAGATACTAGCGGGAGGGTAGATGAGCAGTTCTTC.

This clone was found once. In DNA form, the CDR3 reads TGTGCCAGCAGCTTAGAACAGATACCCTACGAGCAGTACTTC. The encoded protein is CASSLEQIPYEQYF. This rearrangement joins TRBV11-3 to TRBJ2-7; D gene unclear. CDR3 size: 14 residues. Germline CDR1 and CDR2: SGHNT and YENEEA. Trimming took off 0 bases at V and 2 bases at J, with 8 bases between the two ends.

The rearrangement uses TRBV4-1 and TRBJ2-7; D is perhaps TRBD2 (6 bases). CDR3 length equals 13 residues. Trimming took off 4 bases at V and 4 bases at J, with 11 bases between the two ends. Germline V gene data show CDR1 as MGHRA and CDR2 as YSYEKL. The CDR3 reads CASSPNSGYEQYF. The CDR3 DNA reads TGCGCCAGCAGCCCGAACAGCGGGTACGAGCAGTACTTC.

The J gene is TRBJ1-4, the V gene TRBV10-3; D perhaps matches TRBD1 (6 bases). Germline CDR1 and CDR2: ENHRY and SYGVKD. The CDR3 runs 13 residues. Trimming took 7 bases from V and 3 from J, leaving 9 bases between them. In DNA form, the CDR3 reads TGTGCCATCAATACAGGGCCTAATGAAAAACTGTTTTTT. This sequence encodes CAINTGPNEKLFF.

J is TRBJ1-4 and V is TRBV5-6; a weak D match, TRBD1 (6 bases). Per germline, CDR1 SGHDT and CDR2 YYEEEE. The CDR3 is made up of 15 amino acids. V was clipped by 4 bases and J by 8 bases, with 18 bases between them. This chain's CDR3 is CASSTEQGRAEKLFF. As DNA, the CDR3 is TGTGCCAGCAGCACGGAACAGGGAAGGGCGGAAAAACTGTTTTTT.

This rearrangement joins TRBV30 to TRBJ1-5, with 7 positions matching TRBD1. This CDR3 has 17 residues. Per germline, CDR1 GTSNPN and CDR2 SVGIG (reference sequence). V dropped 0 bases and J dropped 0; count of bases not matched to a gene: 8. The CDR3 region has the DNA TGTGCCTGGAGTGTAGGAAGGGGGCTAATTAGCAATCAGCCCCAGCATTTT. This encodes CAWSVGRGLISNQPQHF.

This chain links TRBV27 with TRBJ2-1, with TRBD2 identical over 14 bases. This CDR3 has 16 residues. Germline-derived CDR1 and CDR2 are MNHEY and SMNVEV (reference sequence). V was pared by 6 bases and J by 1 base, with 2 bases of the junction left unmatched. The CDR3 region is CASSRLAGGSYNEQFF. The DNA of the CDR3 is TGTGCCAGCAGCAGACTAGCGGGAGGGTCCTACAATGAGCAGTTCTTC.

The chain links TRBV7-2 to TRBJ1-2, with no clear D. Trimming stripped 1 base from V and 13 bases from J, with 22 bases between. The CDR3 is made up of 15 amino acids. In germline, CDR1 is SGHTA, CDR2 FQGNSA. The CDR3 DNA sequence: TGTGCCAGCAGCTTAGGAGGTCTGGGGAGGGTCCCCTCCACCTTC. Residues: CASSLGGLGRVPSTF.

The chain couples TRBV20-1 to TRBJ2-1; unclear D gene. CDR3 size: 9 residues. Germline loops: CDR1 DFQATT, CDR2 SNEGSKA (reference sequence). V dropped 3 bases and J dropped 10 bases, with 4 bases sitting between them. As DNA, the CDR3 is TGCAGTGCTAGTAAAGAGCAGTTCTTC. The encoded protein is CSASKEQFF.

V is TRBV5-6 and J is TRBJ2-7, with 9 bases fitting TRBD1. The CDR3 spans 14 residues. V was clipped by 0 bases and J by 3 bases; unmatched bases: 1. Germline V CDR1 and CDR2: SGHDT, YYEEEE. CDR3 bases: TGTGCCAGCAGCTTGGTGGACAGGGGCTACGAGCAGTACTTC. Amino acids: CASSLVDRGYEQYF.

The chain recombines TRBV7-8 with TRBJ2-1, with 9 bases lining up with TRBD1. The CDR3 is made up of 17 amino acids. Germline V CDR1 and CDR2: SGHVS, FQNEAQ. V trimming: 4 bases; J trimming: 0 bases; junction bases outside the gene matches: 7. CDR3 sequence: CASSSRDRVGSYNEQFF. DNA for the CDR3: TGTGCCAGCAGCTCCCGGGACAGGGTAGGCTCCTACAATGAGCAGTTCTTC.

CDR3 DNA sequence: TGTGCCAGCAGCTACCCGGGACAGGGGCGGGCGAACACCGGGGAGCTGTTTTTT. Protein product: CASSYPGQGRANTGELFF. J is TRBJ2-2 and V is TRBV11-2; 10 nucleotides agree with TRBD1. Germline loops: CDR1 SGHAT, CDR2 FQNNGV. CDR3 size: 18 residues. The ends lost 4 bases at V and 0 bases at J; junction bases unmatched: 8.

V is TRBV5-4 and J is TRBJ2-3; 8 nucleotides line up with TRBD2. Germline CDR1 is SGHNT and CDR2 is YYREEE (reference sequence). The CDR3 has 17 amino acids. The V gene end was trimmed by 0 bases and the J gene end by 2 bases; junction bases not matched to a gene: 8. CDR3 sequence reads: CASSLASGGALTDTQYF. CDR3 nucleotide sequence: TGTGCCAGCAGCTTGGCCTCGGGGGGGGCCCTCACAGATACGCAGTATTTT.

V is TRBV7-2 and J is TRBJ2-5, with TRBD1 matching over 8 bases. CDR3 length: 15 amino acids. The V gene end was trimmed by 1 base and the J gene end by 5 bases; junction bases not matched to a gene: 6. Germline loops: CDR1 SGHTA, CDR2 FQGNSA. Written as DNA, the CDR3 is TGTGCCAGCAGCTTAGTGCAGGGGGCGAGGGAGACCCAGTACTTC. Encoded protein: CASSLVQGARETQYF.

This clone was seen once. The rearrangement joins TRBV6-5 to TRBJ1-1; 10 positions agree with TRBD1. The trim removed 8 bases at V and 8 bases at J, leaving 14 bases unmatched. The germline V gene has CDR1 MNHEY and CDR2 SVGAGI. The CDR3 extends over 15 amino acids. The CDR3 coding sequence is TGTGCCAGCCGTTTAGTCGACAGGGGGCTGAAGGAAGCTTTCTTT. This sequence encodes CASRLVDRGLKEAFF.

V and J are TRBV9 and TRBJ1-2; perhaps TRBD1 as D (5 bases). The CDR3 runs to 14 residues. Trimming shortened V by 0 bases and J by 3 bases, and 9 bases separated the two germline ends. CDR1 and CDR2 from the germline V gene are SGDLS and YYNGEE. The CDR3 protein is CASSVGRVDYGYTF. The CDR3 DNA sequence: TGTGCCAGCAGCGTAGGCAGGGTTGACTATGGCTACACCTTC.

The CDR3 spells CASSLSAAYEQYF. CDR3 bases: TGTGCCAGCAGCTTAAGCGCGGCCTACGAGCAGTACTTC. This chain joins TRBV7-6 and TRBJ2-7; no firm D call. Trimming took 2 bases from V and 2 from J, leaving 7 bases between them. CDR1 is SGHVS, CDR2 FNYEAQ, per germline. The CDR3 length is 13 residues.

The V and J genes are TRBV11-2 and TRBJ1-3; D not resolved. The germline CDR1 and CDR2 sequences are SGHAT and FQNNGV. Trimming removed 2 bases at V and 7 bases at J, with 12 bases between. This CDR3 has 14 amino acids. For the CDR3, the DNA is TGTGCCAGCAGCTTATCCCCGACCGGGAACACCATATATTTT. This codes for CASSLSPTGNTIYF. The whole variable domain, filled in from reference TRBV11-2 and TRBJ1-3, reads EAGVAQSPRYKIIEKRQSVAFWCNPISGHATLYWYQQILGQGPKLLIQFQNNGVVDDSQLPKDRFSAERLKGVDSTLKIQPAKLEDSAVYLCASSLSPTGNTIYFGEGSWLTVV.

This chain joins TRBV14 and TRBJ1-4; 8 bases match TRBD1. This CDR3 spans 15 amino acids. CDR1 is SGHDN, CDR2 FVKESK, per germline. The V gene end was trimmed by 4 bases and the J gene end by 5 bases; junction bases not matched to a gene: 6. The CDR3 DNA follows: TGTGCCAGCAGCCGAAATACAGGGGGGAATGAAAAACTGTTTTTT. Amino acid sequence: CASSRNTGGNEKLFF.

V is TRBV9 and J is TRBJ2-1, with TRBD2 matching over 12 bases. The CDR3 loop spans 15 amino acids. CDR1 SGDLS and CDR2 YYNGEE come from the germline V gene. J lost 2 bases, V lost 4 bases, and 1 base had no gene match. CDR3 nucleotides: TGTGCCAGCAGCCCTAGCGGGAGGGCCTACAATGAGCAGTTCTTC. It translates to CASSPSGRAYNEQFF.